This T cell receptor beta chain is drawn from a study of blood T cell repertoires in COVID-19. The germline V gene encodes CDR1 LNHDA and CDR2 SQIVND (reference sequence). V shed 4 bases and J 9 bases; nucleotides not matched to a gene: 11. The CDR3 covers 14 residues. The protocol was immunoSEQ multiplex PCR, while the TCRdb copy is restricted to in-frame clones and leaves out a portion. The sample contains 75,000 to 95,000 clones, roughly 90% of which appear only once. This chain links TRBV19 with TRBJ2-5, with TRBD1 matching 7 bases. The receptor was derived from a man aged 60 to 69 with acute or convalescent COVID-19. The source material was peripheral blood. For the CDR3, the DNA is TGTGCCAGTAGTACTGGACAGGCCTCGGGCGCCCAGTACTTC. The encoded protein is CASSTGQASGAQYF.